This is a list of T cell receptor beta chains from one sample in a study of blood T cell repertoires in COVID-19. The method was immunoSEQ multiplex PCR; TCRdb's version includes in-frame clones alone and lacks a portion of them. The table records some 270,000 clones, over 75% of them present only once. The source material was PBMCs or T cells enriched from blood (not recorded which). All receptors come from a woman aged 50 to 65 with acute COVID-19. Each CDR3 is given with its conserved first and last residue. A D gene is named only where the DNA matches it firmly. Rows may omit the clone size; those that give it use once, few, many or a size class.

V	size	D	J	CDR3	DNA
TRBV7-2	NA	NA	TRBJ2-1	CASSLDSGSKQFF	TGTGCCAGCAGCTTAGATTCGGGAAGCAAGCAGTTCTTC
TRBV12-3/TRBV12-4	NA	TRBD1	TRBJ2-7	CASSRTGNEQYF	TGTGCCAGCAGTCGGACAGGGAACGAGCAGTACTTC
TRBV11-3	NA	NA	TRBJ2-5	CASSLAPLETQYF	TGTGCCAGCAGCTTAGCCCCCTTGGAGACCCAGTACTTC
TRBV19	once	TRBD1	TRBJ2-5	CASSIGTGGQETQYF	TGTGCCAGTAGTATTGGGACAGGGGGCCAAGAGACCCAGTACTTC
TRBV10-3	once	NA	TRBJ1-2	CATSTDRVNRYNYGYTF	TGTGCCACCTCAACGGACCGCGTAAACAGGTACAACTATGGCTACACCTTC
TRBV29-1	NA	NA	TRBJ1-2	CSVERSSGSDYGYTF	TGCAGCGTTGAAAGGTCTTCAGGGTCCGACTATGGCTACACCTTC
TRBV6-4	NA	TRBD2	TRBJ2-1	CASSARSGGAVNEQFF	TGTGCCAGCAGCGCCCGTAGCGGGGGGGCTGTCAATGAGCAGTTCTTC
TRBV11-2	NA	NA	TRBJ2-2	CASSSRVTGELFF	TGTGCCAGCAGCTCGAGGGTGACCGGGGAGCTGTTTTTT
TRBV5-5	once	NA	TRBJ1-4	CASSLGGIGEKLFF	TGTGCCAGCAGCTTGGGAGGGATCGGTGAAAAACTGTTTTTT
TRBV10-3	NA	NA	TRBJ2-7	CATFNLTRQYF	TGTGCCACGTTCAATCTAACGCGGCAGTACTTC
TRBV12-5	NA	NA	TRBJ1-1	CASGLIRVAGNTEAFF	TGTGCTAGTGGTTTGATACGGGTGGCGGGGAACACTGAAGCTTTCTTT
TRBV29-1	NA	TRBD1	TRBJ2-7	CSVSWTGKRNEQYF	TGCAGCGTTAGCTGGACAGGGAAGCGTAACGAGCAGTACTTC